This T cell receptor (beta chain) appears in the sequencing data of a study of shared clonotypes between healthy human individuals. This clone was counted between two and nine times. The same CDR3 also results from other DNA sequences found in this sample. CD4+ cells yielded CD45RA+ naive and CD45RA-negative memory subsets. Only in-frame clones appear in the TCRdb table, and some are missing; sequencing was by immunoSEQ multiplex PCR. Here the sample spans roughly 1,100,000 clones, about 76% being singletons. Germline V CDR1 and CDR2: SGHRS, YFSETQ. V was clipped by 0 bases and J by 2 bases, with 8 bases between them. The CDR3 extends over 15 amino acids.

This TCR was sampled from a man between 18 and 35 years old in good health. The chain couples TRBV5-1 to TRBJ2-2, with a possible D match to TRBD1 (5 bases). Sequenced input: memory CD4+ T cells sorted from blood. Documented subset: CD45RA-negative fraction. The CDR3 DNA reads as TGCGCCAGCAGCTTGGGCGACAGAAACACCGGGGAGCTGTTTTTT. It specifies CASSLGDRNTGELFF.